The T cell receptor beta chain described here comes from a study of identical twins (dated by TCRdb to the mid-2010s). At the level of the whole study: TCR alpha and beta repertoires from monozygotic twins, unrelated adults of various ages and cord blood were deep-sequenced to test whether fetal clonotypes persist. To rule out contamination, replicate twin experiments were performed at different times with different library preparation protocols.

Every donor was a healthy Caucasian. Three pairs of female monozygotic twins, all aged 18 to 29 years, made up the twin cohort. Positive isolation kits from Invitrogen were used to isolate CD4+ and CD8+ T cell populations. Receptors were amplified or captured by 5' RACE. TCRdb shows the sequencer as Illumina HiSeq 2000. A universal primer binding site was introduced by template switching, and a unique molecular identifier was present in the final cDNA, enabling accurate counting of TCR cDNA molecules. First-strand cDNA for TCR alpha and beta chains was synthesized from specific primers in the conserved constant-segment region. Each cDNA library was double barcoded, with a SMART-Mk sample barcode plus Illumina barcodes, to control for contamination. Two successive PCR steps introduced TruSeq adapter sequences along with Illumina sample barcodes. Sequencing of the TCR alpha and beta cDNA libraries was done on the Illumina HiSeq platform using custom primers. From the authors' description of their analysis: Raw reads were processed with MiGEC to extract unique molecular identifiers, and MiXCR was used to determine CDR3 positions. For each individual, recombination models were inferred using an EM algorithm with the repgenHMM and IGoR tools. The analysis of shared clonotypes was done with the tcR package in R, with sharing normalized by the product of cloneset sizes. To study raw recombination without the effects of thymic and clonal selection, out-of-frame nonproductive sequences were analyzed. The public sequencing data were trimmed at Q25 with fastp and processed into clonotypes with MiXCR by TCRdb, which kept only in-frame beta chains. Rows are combined by CDR3 protein, so each entry shows the most common genes and DNA. In this record, the V and J calls reflect TCRdb's handling and not the investigators' own analysis. The sample table contains approximately 350,000 distinct CDR3 sequences; only one count was recorded for 9% to 15% of them. The ten most abundant clones make up 7.2% of the sample.

Trimmed from V: 6 bases; trimmed from J: 4 bases; junction bases lacking a gene match: 5. The CDR3 numbers 13 residues from cysteine through phenylalanine. Just CDR3 DNA is preserved here, 39 bases in frame from base 1. Overall study results and their limits: Compared with coincidental sharing between unrelated individuals, out-of-frame TCR alpha sequences shared between twins showed an excess of sequences with low generation probability. A weaker excess of twin sharing was found in beta out-of-frame sequences because the signal-to-noise ratio was lowered by fewer shared sequences. Invariant T cells such as MAIT and iNKT could partly confound zero-insertion analyses, though diverse VJ usage argued against this for most clonotypes. Out-of-frame TCR alpha sharing in monozygotic twins was systematically underestimated by recombination models, whereas sharing between unrelated individuals was in agreement with the recombination models. Abundant cord blood beta clonotypes had fewer insertions, young adult naive repertoires showed a similar but weaker trend, and memory repertoires showed no such trend. Because the same donors could not be followed over many years, the conclusions relied on cross-sectional statistical analysis.

Ten or more counts support this clonotype. The antigen it recognizes is unknown. Base-call qualities are not available, and no considerably larger clone is one nucleotide away. The data also belong to a second study, concerning yellow fever vaccine responses in identical twins. As noted in the second study: According to the authors, the vaccine-induced T cell response in identical twins seemed to be partly convergent and partly specific to each individual. The study precisely tracked vaccine-responding T cell clones in identical twins.

The rearranged segments are TRBV12-3 or TRBV12-4 and TRBJ2-7, with 8 middle bases fitting TRBD1. The sequencing sample was made of CD8+ T cells sorted from blood. The origin of this receptor is a woman under 30 in good health. The CDR3 region reads CASSQGQAYEQYF. The sequence in DNA is TGTGCCAGCAGCCAGGGACAGGCTTACGAGCAGTACTTC.